Below, 16 T cell receptor beta chains from the same sample are listed, as sequenced in a study of cytomegalovirus exposure and HLA in healthy donors. TCRdb keeps only in-frame clones here, not all; method: immunoSEQ multiplex PCR. The profile shows 180,000 or so clones, approximately 86% of them singletons. Sequenced: PBMCs. These receptors were obtained from a man aged 18 to 30 in good health and CMV-seropositive.

The chain couples TRBV5-4 to TRBJ2-3; 7 bases map to TRBD1. J lost 10 bases, V lost 5 bases, and 13 bases had no gene match. CDR3 length: 14 residues. The germline CDR1 and CDR2 sequences are SGHNT and YYREEE (reference sequence). CDR3 sequence reads: CASSFDRASTPQYF. As DNA, the CDR3 is TGTGCCAGCAGTTTCGACAGGGCCAGCACCCCGCAGTATTTT.

V and J are TRBV5-4 and TRBJ2-7; TRBD2 matches 9 bases. Unmatched junction bases numbered 4, after V lost 3 bases and J lost 3 bases. The germline CDR1 and CDR2 sequences are SGHNT and YYREEE (reference sequence). This CDR3 has 14 residues. The CDR3 nucleotides read TGTGCCAGCAGCTCAGCGGGAGGTTACTACGAGCAGTACTTC. Residues: CASSSAGGYYEQYF.

The V and J genes are TRBV9 and TRBJ1-2; tentatively, D is TRBD1 (6 bases). Germline values: CDR1 SGDLS, CDR2 YYNGEE. The CDR3 runs 16 residues. Trimming left V 2 bases short and J 8 bases short, with 22 bases between. The CDR3 sequence: CASSVALRGGKGGYTF. The CDR3 nucleotides read TGTGCCAGCAGCGTTGCCCTCAGGGGAGGGAAAGGCGGCTACACCTTC.

This rearrangement joins TRBV7-2 to TRBJ2-1; 9 bases align to TRBD2. V dropped 1 base and J dropped 8; count of bases not matched to a gene: 3. Germline loops: CDR1 SGHTA, CDR2 FQGNSA. The CDR3 runs to 14 residues. This CDR3 reads CASSLGGGAYEQFF. The CDR3 region has the DNA TGTGCCAGCAGCTTAGGCGGGGGGGCGTATGAGCAGTTCTTC.

This clone occurred a few times. The chain links TRBV19 to TRBJ2-1, with a possible D match to TRBD1 (5 bases). The CDR3 length is 12 residues. V was trimmed by 8 bases and J by 8 bases, leaving 13 bases between them. Germline assignment: CDR1 LNHDA and CDR2 SQIVND (reference sequence). CDR3: CASSAQGYEQFF. The CDR3 DNA is TGTGCCAGTTCCGCCCAGGGATATGAGCAGTTCTTC.

The CDR3 spells CASSTGELNEQFF. The CDR3, as DNA: TGTGCCAGCAGCACAGGGGAACTCAATGAGCAGTTCTTC. The V gene is TRBV7-2, the J gene TRBJ2-1; 7 bases line up with TRBD1. CDR3 length equals 13 residues. Per germline, CDR1 SGHTA and CDR2 FQGNSA. V lost 5 bases, J lost 6 bases, and 4 bases stayed unmatched.

The chain couples TRBV2 to TRBJ2-2; 10 bases agree with TRBD2. Trimming at V came to 5 bases and at J to 7 bases, leaving 10 bases not matched to a gene. This CDR3 has 16 amino acids. Germline V gives CDR1 SNHLY, CDR2 FYNNEI. The CDR3 sequence is CASSRGLAVYNGELFF. CDR3 sequence (DNA): TGTGCCAGCAGTCGAGGACTAGCGGTGTATAACGGGGAGCTGTTTTTT.

V gene TRBV27 combines with J gene TRBJ2-5; 9 nucleotides agree with TRBD2. The CDR3 spans 15 residues. The V gene end was trimmed by 2 bases and the J gene end by 4 bases; junction bases not matched to a gene: 5. In germline, CDR1 is MNHEY, CDR2 SMNVEV (reference sequence). The CDR3 nucleotides are TGTGCCAGCAGTTTAAGCCCAGCGGGGGGAGAGACCCAGTACTTC. Protein sequence: CASSLSPAGGETQYF.

The V call is TRBV5-5, the J call TRBJ2-4; 9 positions match TRBD1. The V gene's germline CDR1 is SGHKS and CDR2 YYEKEE (reference sequence). The CDR3 has 14 amino acids. V lost 2 bases, J lost 9 bases, and 6 bases stayed unmatched. The CDR3 reads CASSFTGGRGIQYF. The CDR3, as DNA: TGTGCCAGCAGCTTTACAGGGGGCCGGGGCATTCAGTACTTC.

This clone was picked up one time. The chain links TRBV6-1 to TRBJ1-5; D is unresolved. The CDR3 covers 14 residues. V lost 6 bases and J 5 bases, leaving 14 bases between the germline ends. Germline CDR1 MNHNS, CDR2 SASEGT. This chain's CDR3 is CASRYGSLDQPQHF. As DNA, the CDR3 is TGTGCCAGCAGGTACGGGTCCTTAGATCAGCCCCAGCATTTT.

This rearrangement joins TRBV4-1 to TRBJ2-7; 9 bases are shared with TRBD2. The length of the CDR3 is 16 residues. After removal of 0 bases from V and 9 bases from J, the junction contained 12 bases not matched to a gene. Germline V gene lookup returns CDR1 MGHRA and CDR2 YSYEKL. The CDR3 is CASSQEGRGLAIGQYF. In nucleotides, the CDR3 is TGCGCCAGCAGCCAAGAGGGCCGCGGACTAGCGATCGGGCAGTACTTC.

The genes are TRBV6-1 and TRBJ1-6, with D maybe TRBD1 (6 bases). This CDR3 is built from 18 residues. V lost 2 bases, J lost 4 bases, and 18 bases lay in between. CDR1 is MNHNS and CDR2 is SASEGT in the germline V gene. CDR3 residues: CASSEPDRLGPYNSPLHF. The CDR3 DNA reads TGTGCCAGCAGTGAACCAGACAGGTTAGGCCCATATAATTCACCCCTCCACTTT.

The chain links TRBV14 to TRBJ2-3; 8 bases agree with TRBD1. V shed 0 bases and J 1 base; nucleotides not matched to a gene: 3. The CDR3 has 16 amino acids. Per germline, CDR1 SGHDN and CDR2 FVKESK. CDR3 sequence: CASSQDADRGTDTQYF. Here the CDR3 DNA reads TGTGCCAGCAGCCAAGACGCGGACAGGGGCACAGATACGCAGTATTTT. Full variable domain (rest looked up from reference TRBV14 and TRBJ2-3): EAGVTQFPSHSVIEKGQTVTLRCDPISGHDNLYWYRRVMGKEIKFLLHFVKESKQDESGMPNNRFLAERTGGTYSTLKVQPAELEDSGVYFCASSQDADRGTDTQYFGPGTRLTVL.

V is TRBV9 and J is TRBJ1-1; the match to TRBD1 covers 8 bases. This CDR3 is built from 15 residues. With 4 bases clipped from V and 4 bases from J, the junction kept 9 bases outside the gene matches. The germline V gene has CDR1 SGDLS and CDR2 YYNGEE. The CDR3 DNA follows: TGTGCCAGCAGCACTAAGACAGGGGACGTCACTGAAGCTTTCTTT. This encodes CASSTKTGDVTEAFF.

The chain couples TRBV29-1 to TRBJ1-6; 8 bases are a match to TRBD1. Germline assignment: CDR1 SQVTM and CDR2 ANQGSEA. Unmatched junction bases numbered 6, after V lost 7 bases and J lost 7 bases. The CDR3 consists of 13 residues. The CDR3 sequence is CSARDRPNSPLHF. DNA of the CDR3: TGCAGCGCGCGGGACAGGCCGAATTCACCCCTCCACTTT.

The CDR3 region is CASSLVRVNRRVEQYF. CDR3 bases: TGTGCCAGCAGCTTGGTTAGGGTGAATCGGCGGGTGGAGCAGTACTTC. This chain connects TRBV5-6 to TRBJ2-7, with D possibly TRBD2 on 5 matching bases. The V gene lost 0 bases and the J gene lost 7 bases, with 20 bases spanning the gap. From germline, CDR1 is SGHDT and CDR2 YYEEEE. The length of the CDR3 is 16 residues.